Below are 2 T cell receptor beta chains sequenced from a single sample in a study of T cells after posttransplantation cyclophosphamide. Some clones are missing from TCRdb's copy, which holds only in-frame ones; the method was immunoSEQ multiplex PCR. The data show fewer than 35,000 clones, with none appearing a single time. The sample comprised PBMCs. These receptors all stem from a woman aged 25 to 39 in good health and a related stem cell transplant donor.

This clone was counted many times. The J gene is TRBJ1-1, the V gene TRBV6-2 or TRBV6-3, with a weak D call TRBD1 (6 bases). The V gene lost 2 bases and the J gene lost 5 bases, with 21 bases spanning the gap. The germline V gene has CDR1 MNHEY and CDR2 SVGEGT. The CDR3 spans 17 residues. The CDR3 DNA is TGTGCCAGCAGTTACGCGTCTTTTACAGGGTTTGGGACTGAAGCTTTCTTT. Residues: CASSYASFTGFGTEAFF.

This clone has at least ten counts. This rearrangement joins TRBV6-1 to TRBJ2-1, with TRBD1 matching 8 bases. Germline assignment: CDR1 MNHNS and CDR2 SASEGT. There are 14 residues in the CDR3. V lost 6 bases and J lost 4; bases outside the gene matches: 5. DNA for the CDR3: TGTGCCAGCAGCCGGACAGGGAGTTACAATGAGCAGTTCTTC. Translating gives CASSRTGSYNEQFF.